Presented here are 31 T cell receptor beta chains from one specimen sequenced in a study of beta chain features in type 1 diabetes. Study findings and constraints: Shortening of TCRB CDR3s, moderate but significant, appeared in all four CD4+ subsets of Type 1 diabetes patients.

Their antigens are not known. Reverse transcription of all isolated RNA meant that expressed TCRB transcripts were sequenced. Generated by immunoSEQ multiplex PCR, the TCRdb table keeps only in-frame clones and is missing some. The sample contains fewer than 200,000 clones, about 9.3% of which appear only once. Input material: central memory CD4+ T cells from blood. These receptors all come from a young man with type 1 diabetes.

The chain couples TRBV30 to TRBJ1-1, with D possibly being TRBD1 (5 bases). Trimming left V 3 bases short and J 0 bases short, with 14 bases between. Germline V CDR1 and CDR2: GTSNPN, SVGIG (reference sequence). CDR3 size: 15 residues. CDR3 region: CAWRSLGGVNTEAFF. The CDR3 DNA follows: TGTGCCTGGAGGTCCCTGGGGGGGGTGAACACTGAAGCTTTCTTT.

The chain couples TRBV7-2 to TRBJ2-1, with unresolved D. Between the trimmed V and J ends, which lost 6 bases and 3 bases, there was a span of 18 bases. Germline V gene data show CDR1 as SGHTA and CDR2 as FQGNSA. CDR3 length equals 16 residues. The chain's CDR3 is CASSTSSVFNYNEQFF. CDR3 nucleotide sequence: TGTGCCAGCAGTACAAGTTCCGTTTTCAACTACAATGAGCAGTTCTTC.

This clone was found a few times. This chain connects TRBV6-5 to TRBJ1-5, with D maybe TRBD1 (6 bases). The ends were cut back, 2 bases at V and 4 bases at J, with 9 bases in the middle. Per germline, CDR1 MNHEY and CDR2 SVGAGI. The CDR3 contains 14 residues. CDR3 loop: CASSYTGQNQPQHF. The CDR3 DNA reads TGTGCCAGCAGTTACACAGGGCAAAATCAGCCCCAGCATTTT.

V gene TRBV15 combines with J gene TRBJ1-2, with 7 nucleotides matching TRBD1. Trimming at V came to 0 bases and at J to 11 bases, leaving 6 bases not matched to a gene. The length of the CDR3 is 13 residues. Germline V gives CDR1 LNHNV, CDR2 YYDKDF (reference sequence). CDR3 region: CATSRDEGGRYTF. CDR3 DNA sequence: TGTGCCACCAGCAGAGATGAAGGGGGCAGGTACACCTTC.

In its sample, this clone was seen a few times. This chain connects TRBV29-1 to TRBJ2-1; TRBD2 is a possible D gene (6 bases). Germline V gives CDR1 SQVTM, CDR2 ANQGSEA. The CDR3 runs to 14 residues. V lost 6 bases to trimming and J lost 0 bases, with 12 bases between them. The CDR3 nucleotides are TGCAGCGTGCTAGCGCTGAGCTCCTACAATGAGCAGTTCTTC. It encodes CSVLALSSYNEQFF.

This clone was picked up a small number of times. The chain links TRBV2 to TRBJ2-5; TRBD1 might be the D (5 bases). The V gene's germline CDR1 is SNHLY and CDR2 FYNNEI. The V end was cut by 3 bases, the J end by 5 bases, with 13 bases between. The CDR3 extends over 14 amino acids. The CDR3 DNA reads as TGTGCCAGCAGTGACAGAATAGCAGGGGAGACCCAGTACTTC. Translating it yields CASSDRIAGETQYF.

This clone was recorded many times. CDR3 nucleotides: TGTGCCAGTTCGGACACTTTGAACTATGGCTACACCTTC. As protein: CASSDTLNYGYTF. The V call is TRBV19, the J call TRBJ1-2, with D possibly matching TRBD1 (5 bases). Germline CDR1 reads LNHDA; CDR2 reads SQIVND (reference sequence). The CDR3 sequence is 13 residues long. V was clipped by 8 bases and J by 2 bases, with 12 bases between them. The whole variable domain, remainder taken from reference TRBV19 and TRBJ1-2, is DGGITQSPKYLFRKEGQNVTLSCEQNLNHDAMYWYRQDPGQGLRLIYYSQIVNDFQKGDIAEGYSVSREKKESFPLTVTSAQKNPTAFYLCASSDTLNYGYTFGSGTRLTVV.

The rearrangement links TRBV7-2 to TRBJ2-1; 8 positions agree with TRBD2. This CDR3 is built from 16 residues. V lost 5 bases, J lost 7 bases, and 13 bases stayed unmatched. Germline V gives CDR1 SGHTA, CDR2 FQGNSA. The CDR3 region is CASSITWLAGVNEQFF. As DNA, the CDR3 is TGTGCCAGCAGCATTACATGGCTAGCGGGCGTTAATGAGCAGTTCTTC. The full variable domain, rest sourced from reference TRBV7-2 and TRBJ2-1, is GAGVSQSPSNKVTEKGKDVELRCDPISGHTALYWYRQSLGQGLEFLIYFQGNSAPDKSGLPSDRFSAERTGGSVSTLTIQRTQQEDSAVYLCASSITWLAGVNEQFFGPGTRLTVL.

Only a few counts were recorded for this clone. The rearrangement links TRBV18 to TRBJ1-1; possibly TRBD1 for D (6 bases). Germline V lookup: CDR1 KGHSH, CDR2 LQKENI. V shed 5 bases and J shed 4 bases, with 17 bases lying between them. The CDR3 length is 15 residues. The CDR3 is CASSELTGWGTEAFF. CDR3 nucleotide sequence: TGTGCCAGCTCAGAACTGACAGGCTGGGGCACTGAAGCTTTCTTT.

This chain connects TRBV19 to TRBJ1-1; 9 bases are a match to TRBD1. With V trimmed by 5 bases and J by 1 base, 5 bases remained unmatched. This CDR3 region has 15 residues. The germline CDR1 and CDR2 sequences are LNHDA and SQIVND (reference sequence). The CDR3 loop reads CASSLQGAWNTEAFF. The CDR3 DNA reads TGTGCCAGTAGTTTACAGGGGGCTTGGAACACTGAAGCTTTCTTT.

This clone was found a few times. The CDR3 DNA is TGTGCGACGCGAACTAGCCCCTTTTTCCACAATGAGCAGTTCTTC. It encodes CATRTSPFFHNEQFF. V gene TRBV6-5 combines with J gene TRBJ2-1, with a possible D match to TRBD2 (6 bases). CDR1 MNHEY and CDR2 SVGAGI come from the germline V gene. CDR3 length: 15 amino acids.

The chain is built from TRBV5-4 and TRBJ2-1; 7 bases align to TRBD1. This CDR3 comprises 13 residues. Germline trimming cut 0 bases from V and 7 bases from J; bases unmatched to any gene: 1. CDR1 and CDR2 (germline): SGHNT, YYREEE (reference sequence). CDR3 residues: CASSLGQGNEQFF. CDR3 coding DNA: TGTGCCAGCAGCTTGGGACAGGGAAATGAGCAGTTCTTC.

This clone was seen only a few times. The rearrangement links TRBV5-6 to TRBJ2-1; TRBD2 matches at 8 bases. Per the germline V gene, CDR1 is SGHDT and CDR2 is YYEEEE. V lost 0 bases and J lost 7; bases outside the gene matches: 6. The CDR3 sequence is 15 residues long. Here the CDR3 DNA reads TGTGCCAGCAGCTTGGCGTCGGGAGGGCGGAATGAGCAGTTCTTC. Amino acid sequence: CASSLASGGRNEQFF.

This clone was seen many times. The CDR3 sequence: CASSLYEQYF. The CDR3 coding sequence is TGTGCCAGCAGCCTATACGAGCAGTACTTC. The chain is built from TRBV2 and TRBJ2-7, with no clear D. From germline, CDR1 is SNHLY and CDR2 FYNNEI. Trimming pared 6 bases from V and 4 bases from J, leaving 4 bases between. This CDR3 contains 10 residues.

This clone was seen more than once but under ten times. V and J are TRBV4-3 and TRBJ2-7, with a possible D match to TRBD2 (5 bases). V gave up 1 base and J gave up 2 bases, with 15 bases separating them. The germline CDR1 and CDR2 sequences are LGHNA and YSLEER. The CDR3 covers 16 residues. CDR3 amino acids: CASSQVYSGITYEQYF. For the CDR3, the DNA is TGCGCCAGCAGCCAAGTTTACTCGGGAATCACCTACGAGCAGTACTTC.

The chain carries TRBV29-1 and TRBJ1-1; 12 nucleotides agree with TRBD1. V shed 8 bases and J 11 bases; nucleotides not matched to a gene: 12. Germline CDR1 and CDR2: SQVTM and ANQGSEA. The CDR3 length is 13 residues. The CDR3 spells CSLVAGQGAPAFF. As DNA, the CDR3 is TGCAGCCTGGTGGCGGGACAGGGGGCTCCGGCTTTCTTT.

V and J are TRBV11-2 and TRBJ2-1; 12 nucleotides line up with TRBD2. The CDR3 is made up of 15 amino acids. J lost 6 bases, V lost 4 bases, and 4 bases had no gene match. CDR1 is SGHAT, CDR2 FQNNGV, per germline. CDR3 in amino acids: CASSSLAGGTNEQFF. CDR3 nucleotide sequence: TGTGCCAGCAGCTCACTAGCGGGAGGTACCAATGAGCAGTTCTTC. Filled out from reference TRBV11-2 and TRBJ2-1, the complete variable domain reads EAGVAQSPRYKIIEKRQSVAFWCNPISGHATLYWYQQILGQGPKLLIQFQNNGVVDDSQLPKDRFSAERLKGVDSTLKIQPAKLEDSAVYLCASSSLAGGTNEQFFGPGTRLTVL.

The chain has TRBV18 and TRBJ2-1; 9 positions match TRBD2. V trimming: 8 bases; J trimming: 0 bases; junction bases outside the gene matches: 8. The CDR3 length is 16 residues. Germline V CDR1 and CDR2: KGHSH, LQKENI. In DNA form, the CDR3 reads TGTGCCAGCGCGGAAAATAGCGGGAGCTCCTACAATGAGCAGTTCTTC. It is translated as CASAENSGSSYNEQFF.

This chain joins TRBV6-5 and TRBJ2-7; D perhaps matches TRBD2 (6 bases). Deletions cut 0 bases from V and 3 bases from J, with 12 bases between. CDR1 MNHEY and CDR2 SVGAGI come from the germline V gene. The CDR3 covers 15 residues. CDR3 amino acids: CASSYSGTQGYEQYF. The CDR3 coding sequence is TGTGCCAGCAGTTACTCAGGGACTCAGGGCTACGAGCAGTACTTC.

This rearrangement joins TRBV5-6 to TRBJ1-5; 7 bases agree with TRBD1. Losses at the gene ends were 2 bases for V and 6 bases for J; bases not matched to a gene: 8. Germline-derived CDR1 and CDR2 are SGHDT and YYEEEE. CDR3 length: 15 residues. The CDR3 here is CASSFDRAIPQPQHF. As DNA, the CDR3 is TGTGCCAGCAGCTTCGACAGGGCTATTCCTCAGCCCCAGCATTTT.

The J gene is TRBJ1-2, the V gene TRBV11-1, with D perhaps matching TRBD1 (5 bases). This CDR3 is built from 14 residues. The germline gives CDR1 SGHAT, CDR2 FQDESV (reference sequence). Trimming pared 5 bases from V and 0 bases from J, leaving 10 bases between. CDR3 sequence reads: CASSTGTANYGYTF. The CDR3 DNA reads TGTGCCAGCAGCACTGGGACTGCTAACTATGGCTACACCTTC.

The DNA of the CDR3 is TGTGCCAGCAGCTCCGGACAGTTATATCAGCCCCAGCATTTT. It yields the protein CASSSGQLYQPQHF. The chain couples TRBV7-9 to TRBJ1-5, with a possible D match to TRBD1 (6 bases). Germline V gene lookup returns CDR1 SEHNR and CDR2 FQNEAQ (reference sequence). Trimming pared 4 bases from V and 5 bases from J, leaving 12 bases between. The CDR3 covers 14 residues.

This clone was seen more than once but under ten times. The chain is built from TRBV7-2 and TRBJ2-2, with D possibly TRBD1 on 6 matching bases. Looked up from germline, CDR1 is SGHTA and CDR2 is FQGNSA. The CDR3 runs to 15 residues. Trimming pared 3 bases from V and 3 bases from J, leaving 11 bases between. The CDR3 reads CASSFGGLDTGELFF. CDR3 sequence (DNA): TGTGCCAGCAGCTTTGGGGGCCTCGACACCGGGGAGCTGTTTTTT.

The chain combines TRBV30 with TRBJ1-5; possibly TRBD1 for D (6 bases). Trimming removed 5 bases at V and 3 bases at J, with 11 bases between. The CDR3 has 13 amino acids. CDR1 and CDR2 (germline): GTSNPN, SVGIG (reference sequence). The CDR3 region is CAWGQMHNQPQHF. CDR3 nucleotide sequence: TGTGCCTGGGGACAGATGCACAATCAGCCCCAGCATTTT.

This chain uses TRBV28 with TRBJ1-2; 9 bases fit TRBD1. This CDR3 has 14 amino acids. V lost 3 bases and J lost 10; bases outside the gene matches: 9. Germline CDR1 is MDHEN and CDR2 is SYDVKM. In DNA form, the CDR3 reads TGTGCCAGCAGTTTGGGTGGTCGGGACAGGGCCTACACCTTC. It translates to CASSLGGRDRAYTF.

This clone was seen only a few times. V gene TRBV7-8 combines with J gene TRBJ1-3; D remains ambiguous. CDR1 SGHVS and CDR2 FQNEAQ come from the germline V gene. The CDR3 has 15 amino acids. V gave up 3 bases and J gave up 4 bases, with 13 bases separating them. The CDR3 loop reads CASSLQLTRGNTIYF. As DNA, the CDR3 is TGTGCCAGCAGCTTGCAGTTAACCAGAGGAAACACCATATATTTT.

The V gene is TRBV7-2, the J gene TRBJ2-1; 7 bases map to TRBD2. J was trimmed by 14 bases and V by 1 base; bases with no gene match: 8. Germline V gene data show CDR1 as SGHTA and CDR2 as FQGNSA. The CDR3 sequence is 13 residues long. CDR3: CASSLVRRESKFF. CDR3 bases: TGTGCCAGCAGCTTAGTTAGGCGGGAGTCCAAGTTCTTC.

This clone came up a few times. The V call is TRBV7-3, the J call TRBJ2-5, with a weak D call TRBD1 (6 bases). V gave up 5 bases and J gave up 3 bases, with 13 bases separating them. CDR3 length equals 14 residues. Germline V gives CDR1 SGHTA, CDR2 FQGTGA. CDR3 in amino acids: CASSPETGKETQYF. In DNA form, the CDR3 reads TGTGCCAGCAGCCCAGAGACAGGCAAAGAGACCCAGTACTTC.

The V gene is TRBV13, the J gene TRBJ1-2, with D possibly matching TRBD1 (5 bases). Germline V CDR1 and CDR2: PRHDT, FYEKMQ (reference sequence). The CDR3 is 11 amino acids. The V end lost 9 bases, the J end lost 8 bases, and 13 bases lay between the germline ends. DNA of the CDR3: TGTGCCAGTTCGGGGGGGAACGGCTACACCTTC. Protein sequence: CASSGGNGYTF.

This chain joins TRBV7-2 and TRBJ1-1; the D gene is possibly TRBD1 (6 bases). The CDR3 is 16 amino acids. Germline values: CDR1 SGHTA, CDR2 FQGNSA. The V gene lost 5 bases and the J gene lost 0 bases, with 16 bases spanning the gap. CDR3 region: CASSPGVVEVNTEAFF. In DNA form, the CDR3 reads TGTGCCAGCAGCCCAGGGGTGGTTGAGGTGAACACTGAAGCTTTCTTT.

The rearrangement links TRBV7-3 to TRBJ2-3, with D possibly TRBD1 on 6 matching bases. The V gene's germline CDR1 is SGHTA and CDR2 FQGTGA. Trimming stripped 2 bases from V and 0 bases from J, with 9 bases between. The CDR3 consists of 15 residues. The CDR3 DNA reads as TGTGCCAGCAGCTTAGGACAGTCCAGCACAGATACGCAGTATTTT. As protein: CASSLGQSSTDTQYF. Filled out from reference TRBV7-3 and TRBJ2-3, the complete variable domain reads GAGVSQTPSNKVTEKGKYVELRCDPISGHTALYWYRQSLGQGPEFLIYFQGTGAADDSGLPNDRFFAVRPEGSVSTLKIQRTERGDSAVYLCASSLGQSSTDTQYFGPGTRLTVL.